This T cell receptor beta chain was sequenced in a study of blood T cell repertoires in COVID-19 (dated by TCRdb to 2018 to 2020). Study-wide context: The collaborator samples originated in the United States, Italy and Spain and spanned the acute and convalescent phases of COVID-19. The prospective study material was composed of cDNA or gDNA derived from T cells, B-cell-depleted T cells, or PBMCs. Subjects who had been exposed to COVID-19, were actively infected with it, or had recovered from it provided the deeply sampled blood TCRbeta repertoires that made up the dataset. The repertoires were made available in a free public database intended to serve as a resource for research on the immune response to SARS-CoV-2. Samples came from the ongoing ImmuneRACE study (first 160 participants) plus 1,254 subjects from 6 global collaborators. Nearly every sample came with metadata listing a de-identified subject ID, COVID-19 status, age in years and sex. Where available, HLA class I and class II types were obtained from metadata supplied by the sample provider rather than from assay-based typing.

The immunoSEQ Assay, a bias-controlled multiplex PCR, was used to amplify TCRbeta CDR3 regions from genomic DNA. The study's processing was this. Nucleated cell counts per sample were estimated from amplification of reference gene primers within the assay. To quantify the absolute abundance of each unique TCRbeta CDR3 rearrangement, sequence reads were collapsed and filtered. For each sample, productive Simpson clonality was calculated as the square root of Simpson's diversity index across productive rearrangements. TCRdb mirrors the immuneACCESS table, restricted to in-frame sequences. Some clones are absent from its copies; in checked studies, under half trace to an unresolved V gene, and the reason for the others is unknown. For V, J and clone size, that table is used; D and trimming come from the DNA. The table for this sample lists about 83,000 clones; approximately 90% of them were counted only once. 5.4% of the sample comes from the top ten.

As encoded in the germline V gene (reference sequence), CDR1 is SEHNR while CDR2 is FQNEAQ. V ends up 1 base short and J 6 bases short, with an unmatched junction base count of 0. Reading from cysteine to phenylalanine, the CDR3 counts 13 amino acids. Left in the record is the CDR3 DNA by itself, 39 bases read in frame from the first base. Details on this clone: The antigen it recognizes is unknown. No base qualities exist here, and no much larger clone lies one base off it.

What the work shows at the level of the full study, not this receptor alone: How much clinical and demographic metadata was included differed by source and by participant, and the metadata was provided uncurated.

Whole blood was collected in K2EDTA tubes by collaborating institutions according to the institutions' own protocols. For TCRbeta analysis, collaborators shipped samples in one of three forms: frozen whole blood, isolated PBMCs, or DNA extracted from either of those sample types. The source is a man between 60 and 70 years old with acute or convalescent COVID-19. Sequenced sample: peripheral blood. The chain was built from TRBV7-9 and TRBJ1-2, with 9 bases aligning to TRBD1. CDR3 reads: CASSLGDRDGYTF. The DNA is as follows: TGTGCCAGCAGCTTAGGGGACAGGGATGGCTACACCTTC.